This T cell receptor beta chain was observed in a study of T cell responses to AZD1222 COVID-19 vaccine. Study outcomes and limitations: Reports say nearly half of spike-specific TCRs go after unmutated variant regions. In a largely white British group with more females than males, clonal diversity was possibly underestimated. At study baseline, merely five or six AZD1222 recipients were seropositive.

Germline V lookup: CDR1 SGHTA, CDR2 FQGNSA. Between the trimmed V and J ends, which lost 1 base and 4 bases, there was a span of 11 bases. The CDR3 runs 15 residues. Comments on this clone: The antigen is unknown.

TCRdb's copy holds only in-frame clones and misses some; the assay was immunoSEQ multiplex PCR. Here the sample spans 150,000 to 200,000 clones, just over 85% being singletons. The chain employs TRBV7-2 and TRBJ1-3; D not certain. The source is an adult in good health. Sequenced material: peripheral blood, taken on day 0 of AZD1222 vaccination. The CDR3 nucleotides are TGTGCCAGCAGCTTAGATATTGACATCGGAAACACCATATATTTT. This translates into CASSLDIDIGNTIYF.